The 14 T cell receptor beta chains presented below share a single source sample, sequenced in a study of lymphopenia after photon versus proton radiotherapy. The method was immunoSEQ multiplex PCR; TCRdb's version includes in-frame clones alone and lacks a portion of them. The sample consists of 150,000 to 200,000 clones, 70% to 90% of them appearing once. Source: peripheral blood, taken from a patient treated with photon-based radiotherapy. These receptors were collected from a man aged 45-65 years with gastric cancer.

The chain has TRBV30 and TRBJ2-4, with 9 positions matching TRBD1. V was clipped by 5 bases and J by 0 bases; unmatched bases: 2. The CDR3 spans 14 residues. The germline V gene encodes CDR1 GTSNPN and CDR2 SVGIG (reference sequence). The CDR3 protein is CAWGQGLAKNIQYF. The DNA of the CDR3 is TGTGCCTGGGGACAGGGGCTAGCCAAAAACATTCAGTACTTC.

This clone has a single count. The chain combines TRBV2 with TRBJ2-7, with TRBD2 identical over 11 bases. Germline CDR1 is SNHLY and CDR2 is FYNNEI. Germline trimming cut 6 bases from V and 6 bases from J; bases unmatched to any gene: 1. The CDR3 has 12 amino acids. The CDR3 nucleotides are TGTGCCAGCAGACTAGCGGGAGTCGAGCAGTACTTC. Protein: CASRLAGVEQYF.

The rearrangement joins TRBV15 to TRBJ2-7, with a weak D call TRBD1 (6 bases). V lost 2 bases and J 2 bases, leaving 10 bases between the germline ends. Germline V lookup: CDR1 LNHNV, CDR2 YYDKDF (reference sequence). The CDR3 runs to 14 residues. The CDR3 sequence: CATSRPGVPYEQYF. DNA for the CDR3: TGTGCCACCAGCAGACCAGGGGTCCCCTACGAGCAGTACTTC.

The J gene is TRBJ2-2, the V gene TRBV9; unclear D gene. CDR1 is SGDLS, CDR2 YYNGEE, per germline. The CDR3 runs 13 residues. The V end lost 7 bases, the J end lost 2 bases, and 9 bases lay between the germline ends. This chain's CDR3 is CASQSENTGELFF. The CDR3 coding sequence is TGTGCCAGCCAGTCCGAAAACACCGGGGAGCTGTTTTTT.

In its sample, this clone was seen once. The V call is TRBV7-9, the J call TRBJ1-2; a weak D match, TRBD1 (5 bases). CDR1 is SEHNR, CDR2 FQNEAQ, per germline (reference sequence). Trimming removed 3 bases at V and 0 bases at J, with 11 bases between. CDR3 size: 15 residues. The CDR3 coding sequence is TGTGCCAGCAGCTTGGGGCCCCAAGCTAACTATGGCTACACCTTC. This encodes CASSLGPQANYGYTF.

This clone was counted only a few times. The identical CDR3 is also encoded by other nucleotide sequences in the sample. The chain employs TRBV7-6 and TRBJ1-1, with 7 bases that match TRBD1. Trimming at V came to 1 base and at J to 1 base, leaving 0 bases not matched to a gene. The CDR3 extends over 14 amino acids. In germline, CDR1 is SGHVS, CDR2 FNYEAQ. The CDR3 here is CASSLGQGNTEAFF. The CDR3 coding sequence is TGTGCCAGCAGCTTAGGACAGGGGAACACTGAAGCTTTCTTT.

J is TRBJ2-2 and V is TRBV30; 8 nucleotides line up with TRBD2. Trimming at V came to 2 bases and at J to 3 bases, leaving 5 bases not matched to a gene. Germline V gives CDR1 GTSNPN, CDR2 SVGIG (reference sequence). The CDR3 is made up of 15 amino acids. The CDR3 loop reads CAWSPGGPHTGELFF. The CDR3 DNA follows: TGTGCCTGGAGTCCGGGAGGGCCCCACACCGGGGAGCTGTTTTTT.

The J gene is TRBJ2-7, the V gene TRBV28; no definite D call. This CDR3 contains 13 residues. Germline V gives CDR1 MDHEN, CDR2 SYDVKM. V lost 5 bases, J lost 0 bases, and 8 bases lay in between. The CDR3 loop is CASSRALSYEQYF. The CDR3 nucleotides read TGTGCCAGCAGTCGGGCCCTCTCCTACGAGCAGTACTTC.

This chain uses TRBV7-9 with TRBJ2-3; tentative D call: TRBD2 (5 bases). CDR1 and CDR2 (germline): SEHNR, FQNEAQ (reference sequence). The V end lost 3 bases, the J end lost 5 bases, and 18 bases lay between the germline ends. The CDR3 is 16 residues long. The CDR3 region has the DNA TGTGCCAGCAGCTTTCCGGTCTCTTCCCGGGGAGATACGCAGTATTTT. Translated: CASSFPVSSRGDTQYF. Filled out from reference TRBV7-9 and TRBJ2-3, the complete variable domain reads DTGVSQNPRHKITKRGQNVTFRCDPISEHNRLYWYRQTLGQGPEFLTYFQNEAQLEKSRLLSDRFSAERPKGSFSTLEIQRTEQGDSAMYLCASSFPVSSRGDTQYFGPGTRLTVL.

The chain couples TRBV19 to TRBJ1-2, with D unclear. V lost 5 bases and J 3 bases, leaving 10 bases between the germline ends. Germline V gene lookup returns CDR1 LNHDA and CDR2 SQIVND (reference sequence). CDR3 length: 13 residues. The CDR3 loop reads CASSSGDDYGYTF. CDR3 nucleotide sequence: TGTGCCAGTAGTTCAGGAGATGACTATGGCTACACCTTC.

The gene calls are TRBV5-5 and TRBJ2-7; D is unresolved. Germline CDR1 is SGHKS and CDR2 is YYEKEE (reference sequence). V lost 4 bases and J lost 7, with 9 bases in between. The CDR3 length is 11 residues. The CDR3 sequence: CASSPSQEQYF. CDR3 nucleotide sequence: TGTGCCAGCAGCCCCTCCCAGGAGCAGTACTTC. The complete variable domain, with remaining parts taken from reference TRBV5-5 and TRBJ2-7, reads DAGVTQSPTHLIKTRGQQVTLRCSPISGHKSVSWYQQVLGQGPQFIFQYYEKEERGRGNFPDRFSARQFPNYSSELNVNALLLGDSALYLCASSPSQEQYFGPGTRLTVT.

The V gene is TRBV2, the J gene TRBJ2-1; 14 bases match TRBD2. Germline V gene data show CDR1 as SNHLY and CDR2 as FYNNEI. With 6 bases clipped from V and 7 bases from J, the junction kept 5 bases outside the gene matches. The CDR3 is made up of 15 amino acids. The DNA for the CDR3 is TGTGCCAGCAGCTTCCGGACTAGCGGGAGGAATGAGCAGTTCTTC. Its translation: CASSFRTSGRNEQFF.

The CDR3 DNA reads as TGTGCCAGCAGCTTAGGGGGGATCCACATGAACACTGAAGCTTTCTTT. Protein product: CASSLGGIHMNTEAFF. J is TRBJ1-1 and V is TRBV11-2; possibly TRBD1 for D (5 bases). Between the trimmed V and J ends, which lost 1 base and 0 bases, there was a span of 12 bases. Looked up from germline, CDR1 is SGHAT and CDR2 is FQNNGV. The CDR3 loop spans 16 amino acids. Drawing the rest from reference TRBV11-2 and TRBJ1-1, the complete variable domain is EAGVAQSPRYKIIEKRQSVAFWCNPISGHATLYWYQQILGQGPKLLIQFQNNGVVDDSQLPKDRFSAERLKGVDSTLKIQPAKLEDSAVYLCASSLGGIHMNTEAFFGQGTRLTVV.

This clone was seen a few times. This specimen includes other DNA sequences encoding the same CDR3. The chain couples TRBV18 to TRBJ2-1; D remains ambiguous. V was shortened by 0 bases and J by 2 bases, with 2 bases between the two germline ends. The CDR3 is 13 amino acids. The germline V gene encodes CDR1 KGHSH and CDR2 LQKENI. CDR3 DNA: TGTGCCAGCTCACCACCGACCTACAATGAGCAGTTCTTC. Amino acids: CASSPPTYNEQFF.